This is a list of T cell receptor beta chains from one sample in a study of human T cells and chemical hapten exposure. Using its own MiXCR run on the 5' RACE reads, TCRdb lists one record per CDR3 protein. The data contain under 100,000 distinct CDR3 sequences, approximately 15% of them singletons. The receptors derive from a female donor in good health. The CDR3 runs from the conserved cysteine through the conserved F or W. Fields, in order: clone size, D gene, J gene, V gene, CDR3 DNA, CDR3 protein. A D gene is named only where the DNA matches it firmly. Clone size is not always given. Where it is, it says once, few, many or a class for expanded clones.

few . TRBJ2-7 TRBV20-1 TGCAGTGCTAGTAAGGGTTCCCACGAGCAGTACTTC CSASKGSHEQYF
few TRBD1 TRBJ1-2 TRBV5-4 TGTGCCAGCAGCTCCGGGACAGCGGATTATAACTATGGCTACACCTTC CASSSGTADYNYGYTF
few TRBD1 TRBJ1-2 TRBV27 TGTGCCAGCAGTTATGGGGGACAGAGCTATGGCTACACCTTC CASSYGGQSYGYTF
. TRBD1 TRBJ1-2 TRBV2 TGTGCCAGCACTGGGGGGACAGACTCTAACTATGGCTACACCTTC CASTGGTDSNYGYTF
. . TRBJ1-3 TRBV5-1 TGCGCCAGCAGCTTCGACAGTGAGGCATTCTCTGGAAACACCATATATTTT CASSFDSEAFSGNTIYF
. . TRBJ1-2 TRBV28 TGTGCCAGCATAAAGGCTACCATGGGAAACTATGGCTACACCTTC CASIKATMGNYGYTF
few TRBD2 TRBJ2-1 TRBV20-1 TGCAGTGCTAGACTAGCGGAAAATGAGCAGTTCTTC CSARLAENEQFF
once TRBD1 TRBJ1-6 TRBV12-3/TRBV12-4 TGTGCCAGCAGCATAGGGGACAGCGGTCTCCCCCTCCACTTT CASSIGDSGLPLHF
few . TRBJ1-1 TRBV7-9 TGTGCCAGCAGCTCATCCACGGCGCAGGGAGGTTCGGAAGCTTTCTTT CASSSSTAQGGSEAFF
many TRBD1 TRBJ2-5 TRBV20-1 TGCAGTGCCCCGCCCCCGCTGGACAGGGTCCAAGAGACCCAGTACTTC CSAPPPLDRVQETQYF
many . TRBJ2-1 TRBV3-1 TGTGCCAGCAGCCCCACAGGTTACAATGAGCAGTTCTTC CASSPTGYNEQFF
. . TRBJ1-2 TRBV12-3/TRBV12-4 TGTGCCAGCAGCCGGGGGAGGAACTATGGCTACACCTTC CASSRGRNYGYTF
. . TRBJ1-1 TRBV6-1 TGTGCCAGCAGTGGCCTGACGGTCGAAGCTTTCTTT CASSGLTVEAFF
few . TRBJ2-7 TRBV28 TGTGCCAGTAGTTTATGTACTTCCGAGCAGTACTTC CASSLCTSEQYF
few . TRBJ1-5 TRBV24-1 TGTGCCACCAGTGATTCGACACAGGGAAAACAGCCCCAGCATTTT CATSDSTQGKQPQHF
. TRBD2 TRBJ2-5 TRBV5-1 TGCGCCAGCGGAGGACTAGCGGGAGGAGGTGAGACCCAGTACTTC CASGGLAGGGETQYF
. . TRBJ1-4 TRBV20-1 TGCAGTGCTAGGCGGCAGGAAGGTCCAACTAATGAAAAACTGTTTTTT CSARRQEGPTNEKLFF
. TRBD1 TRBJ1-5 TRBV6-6 TGTGCCAGCAGTTATGGGACAGGGGGCGCTTATCAGCCCCAGCATTTT CASSYGTGGAYQPQHF
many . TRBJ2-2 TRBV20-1 TGCAGTGCCACGCTGAGCACCGGGGAGCTGTTTTTT CSATLSTGELFF
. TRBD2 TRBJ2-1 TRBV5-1 TGCGCCAGCAGCTTAATAGCGGGAGAGGGTAATGAGCAGTTCTTC CASSLIAGEGNEQFF
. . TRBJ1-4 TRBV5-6 TGTGCCAGCAGCGCGCGGGATGGAGGGAAACTGTTTTTT CASSARDGGKLFF
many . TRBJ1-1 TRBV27 TGTGCCAGCAGTTCACGGTTTCGGAGGGCCACTGAAGCTTTCTTT CASSSRFRRATEAFF
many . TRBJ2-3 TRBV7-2 TGTGCCAGCAGACTAGAGAGAGGAGATACGCAGTATTTT CASRLERGDTQYF
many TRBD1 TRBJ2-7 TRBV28 TGTGCCAGCAGTCCTCCCCAGACAGGGACCCACGAGCAGTACTTC CASSPPQTGTHEQYF
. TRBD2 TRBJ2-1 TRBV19 TGTGCCAGTAGTATAATAGCGGGGGCCAAGCAGTTCTTC CASSIIAGAKQFF
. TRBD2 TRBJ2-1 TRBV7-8 TGTGCCAGCAGCTTAGGTGAGACTAGCTTCAAGGATGAGCAGTTCTTC CASSLGETSFKDEQFF
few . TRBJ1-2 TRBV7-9 TGTGCCAGCAGCTTAGCAGGGCAGAACGGAGGCTACACCTTC CASSLAGQNGGYTF
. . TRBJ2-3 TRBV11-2 TGTGCCAGCAGCTTCCGACGGGACTCCCGCCTAGATACGCAGTATTTT CASSFRRDSRLDTQYF
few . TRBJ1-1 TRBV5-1 TGCGCCAGCAGCCTCATAGGGGCCGCGAACACTGAAGCTTTCTTT CASSLIGAANTEAFF
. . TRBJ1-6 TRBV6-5 TGTGCCAGCAGTTACCTTCAGGACTCACCCCTCCACTTT CASSYLQDSPLHF
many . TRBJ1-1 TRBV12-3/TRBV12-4 TGTGCCAGCAGTTTCACTCGCGTGAACACTGAAGCTTTCTTT CASSFTRVNTEAFF
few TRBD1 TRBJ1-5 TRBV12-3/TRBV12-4 TGTGCCAGCAGTTTTTTTCGTCCGGGACAGGGGGACAATCAGCCCCAGCATTTT CASSFFRPGQGDNQPQHF
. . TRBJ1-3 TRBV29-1 TGCAGTGGTCGAGGGGGCTCTGGAAACACCATATATTTT CSGRGGSGNTIYF
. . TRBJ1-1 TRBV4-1 TGCGCCAGCAGCCAACCCGATGGGGGGGCCCGAGGCACTGAAGCTTTCTTT CASSQPDGGARGTEAFF
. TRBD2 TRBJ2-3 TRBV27 TGTGCCAGCAGATCCGGGACTAGAAGTATAACAGATACGCAGTATTTT CASRSGTRSITDTQYF
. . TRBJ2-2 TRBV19 TGTGCCAGTAACCAAGGAGGCGCCGGGGAGCTGTTTTTT CASNQGGAGELFF
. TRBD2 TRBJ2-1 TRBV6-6 TGTGCCAGCAGTCCTGGGACTAGCGGGAGAGGGGAGCAGTTCTTC CASSPGTSGRGEQFF
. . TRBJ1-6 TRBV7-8 TGTGCCAGCAGCCCGCGGACAGATAGCTCCTATAATTCACCCCTCCACTTT CASSPRTDSSYNSPLHF
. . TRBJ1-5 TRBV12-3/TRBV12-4 TGTGCCAGCAGTTTCTCCGGCGGCCGCAATCAGCCCCAGCATTTT CASSFSGGRNQPQHF
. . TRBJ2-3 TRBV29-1 TGCAGCGTTGAGGGGCAGAGCACAGATACGCAGTATTTT CSVEGQSTDTQYF
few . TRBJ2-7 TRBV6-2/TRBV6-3 TGTGCCAGCAGTTACGGTCAGAGAGGGGCCACCTACGAGCAGTACTTC CASSYGQRGATYEQYF
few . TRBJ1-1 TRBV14 TGTGCCAGCAGCCAAGATGTGGCAGGGACACACACTGAAGCTTTCTTT CASSQDVAGTHTEAFF
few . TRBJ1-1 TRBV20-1 TGCAGTGCTAGAGTCCTAGGGGGGAGAAGGACTGAAGCTTTCTTT CSARVLGGRRTEAFF
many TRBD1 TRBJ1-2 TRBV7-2 TGTGCCAGCAGCTTAGGGCAGGGGGACTACTATGGCTACACCTTC CASSLGQGDYYGYTF
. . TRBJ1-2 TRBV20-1 TGCAGTGCTGCCCTTAGGGGGGATGGCTACACCTTC CSAALRGDGYTF
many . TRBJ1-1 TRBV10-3 TGTGCCATCAGTTACGGGCTCCCAGCCACTGAAGCTTTCTTT CAISYGLPATEAFF
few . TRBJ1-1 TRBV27 TGTGCCAGCAGTTCAGGGCCTGGGACTATGAACACTGAAGCTTTCTTT CASSSGPGTMNTEAFF
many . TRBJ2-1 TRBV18 TGTGCCAGCTCACCGAAGCAGCGGTCCTACAATGAGCAGTTCTTC CASSPKQRSYNEQFF
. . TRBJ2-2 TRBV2 TGTGCCAGCAGTGTCGTTCCCGCGAACACCGGGGAGCTGTTTTTT CASSVVPANTGELFF
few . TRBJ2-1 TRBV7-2 TGTGCCAGCAGCTTAGGACCGTCCAAGGGGAATGAGCAGTTCTTC CASSLGPSKGNEQFF